Here is one TCR beta chain with its context. The antigen is not known. Profiled with immunoSEQ multiplex PCR; TCRdb holds only in-frame clones, not every one. The data show 90,000 or so clones, around 83% seen once. The data stem from a study of graft-versus-host responses after intestinal transplantation. V dropped 5 bases and J dropped 0; count of bases not matched to a gene: 3. The CDR3 covers 16 residues. The V gene's germline CDR1 is MDHEN and CDR2 SYDVKM. The clonotype was recovered from a human donor who received an intestinal transplant. The rearrangement links TRBV28 to TRBJ2-6, with TRBD1 matching 8 bases. The source was unstimulated CD4+ T cells sorted from spleen or lymph node cells, collected before intestinal transplant. The CDR3 loop is CASSTTGGSGANVLTF. CDR3 sequence (DNA): TGTGCCAGCAGTACTACAGGGGGCTCTGGGGCCAACGTCCTGACTTTC.